Below, one T cell receptor (beta chain) is given with its context. Its specificity is not known. CDR3 size: 17 residues. Germline V gene lookup returns CDR1 LGHNA and CDR2 YNFKEQ. V was shortened by 1 base and J by 0 bases, with 16 bases between the two germline ends. The source of the sample is a study of T cell repertoires in cytomegalovirus infection. As for the study in general: Public TCR beta signatures were indicative of both CMV infection and a matching HLA type. Findings and limits, study-wide: What dominated the ex vivo response were HLA-C-restricted CMV-specific TCR beta clonotypes.

TCRdb passed the reads through MiXCR, listing each CDR3 protein once. The table has some 800,000 distinct CDR3 sequences, under 35% seen once. The sample in question was cultured CD8+ T cells from PBMCs, obtained from culture after CMV antigen stimulation. The clonotype comes from a human donor in good health (CMV status not recorded). Some clones in this sample may be carry-over from other donors' samples. V is TRBV4-2 and J is TRBJ2-7; D unclear. This CDR3 reads CASSQAKPLRSSYEQYF. The CDR3 region has the DNA TGTGCCAGCAGCCAAGCCAAACCACTCAGGAGCTCCTACGAGCAGTACTTC.